These 17 T cell receptor beta chains originate from one sample sequenced in a study of CD8+CD57+ T cells in acquired aplastic anemia. It was genomic DNA that served as the template for profiling TCR beta VDJ and CDR3. Via MiXCR, TCRdb re-called the reads, giving one row per CDR3 protein. The repertoire holds about 150,000 distinct CDR3 sequences, with about 54% as singletons. Selection for sequencing was limited to patients who had shown CD8+CD57+ cell expansion by flow cytometry. Sequenced material: sorted CD4+, CD8+, or CD8+CD57+ T cells (not recorded which) from PBMCs. These receptors originate from a human donor with aplastic anemia.

Only one count was recorded for this clonotype. V gene TRBV7-9 combines with J gene TRBJ1-2; 8 nucleotides match TRBD1. Per the germline V gene, CDR1 is SEHNR and CDR2 is FQNEAQ (reference sequence). This CDR3 is built from 14 residues. V lost 6 bases and J lost 0; bases outside the gene matches: 3. The CDR3 DNA sequence: TGTGCCAGCAGTCCGGGACAGGCTAACTATGGCTACACCTTC. It yields the protein CASSPGQANYGYTF.

This clonotype was observed at least ten times. This CDR3 is CASSFRTSSQYNEQFF. For the CDR3, the DNA is TGTGCCAGCAGCTTCAGGACTAGCTCCCAGTACAATGAGCAGTTCTTC. This sequence joins TRBV7-9 and TRBJ2-1, with 8 bases fitting TRBD2. This CDR3 is 16 amino acids long. Trimming at V came to 3 bases and at J to 4 bases, leaving 8 bases not matched to a gene. Germline V gene data show CDR1 as SEHNR and CDR2 as FQNEAQ (reference sequence).

The chain couples TRBV4-1 to TRBJ2-5; 10 bases agree with TRBD2. Germline CDR1 reads MGHRA; CDR2 reads YSYEKL. The CDR3 runs 13 residues. V dropped 4 bases and J dropped 4; count of bases not matched to a gene: 0. DNA for the CDR3: TGCGCCAGCAGCCGACTAGCGGGAGAGACCCAGTACTTC. Protein: CASSRLAGETQYF.

This clonotype came up once. The gene calls are TRBV10-1 and TRBJ2-3; D unresolved. The CDR3 runs 15 residues. Trimming removed 0 bases at V and 2 bases at J, with 9 bases between. Germline V gene sequence: CDR1 WNHNN, CDR2 SYGVQD (reference sequence). The CDR3 DNA sequence: TGCGCCAGCAGTGAGTCGACTCTTCACACAGATACGCAGTATTTT. Its translation is CASSESTLHTDTQYF.

The chain employs TRBV7-3 and TRBJ2-3, with D possibly being TRBD2 (6 bases). The germline V gene encodes CDR1 SGHTA and CDR2 FQGTGA. This CDR3 is built from 16 residues. Trimming stripped 2 bases from V and 2 bases from J, with 14 bases between. CDR3 sequence (DNA): TGTGCCAGCAGCTTATGGGACTCCCGTGCCACAGATACGCAGTATTTT. Amino acids: CASSLWDSRATDTQYF.

This clonotype has a count of ten or more. The gene calls are TRBV7-8 and TRBJ1-1; D gene uncertain. Germline CDR1 is SGHVS and CDR2 is FQNEAQ. The V end was cut by 0 bases, the J end by 1 base, with 3 bases between. The length of the CDR3 is 13 residues. CDR3 sequence (DNA): TGTGCCAGCAGCTTAGCGGCGAACACTGAAGCTTTCTTT. Encoded protein: CASSLAANTEAFF.

Notes on this clonotype: A much larger clone lies a single base off, so this may be a read error. The V gene is TRBV4-3, the J gene TRBJ1-4; D is ambiguous. The CDR3 has 15 amino acids. Germline CDR1 reads LGHNA; CDR2 reads YSLEER. DNA of the CDR3: TGCGCCAGCAGCCAAGCAGGATCCGTCAGCGACGTACTGGTTTTT. Protein: CASSQAGSVSDVLVF.

The chain employs TRBV20-1 and TRBJ2-1; D unresolved. Between the trimmed V and J ends, which lost 6 bases and 0 bases, there was a span of 12 bases. Germline CDR1 DFQATT, CDR2 SNEGSKA (reference sequence). This CDR3 spans 14 amino acids. CDR3 amino acids: CSASSPSSYNEQFF. The CDR3 DNA reads TGCAGTGCCAGCAGTCCGAGCTCCTACAATGAGCAGTTCTTC.

This clonotype has at least ten counts. The chain recombines TRBV7-9 with TRBJ2-7; D gene unclear. The CDR3 has 13 amino acids. Germline V lookup: CDR1 SEHNR, CDR2 FQNEAQ (reference sequence). The V end lost 3 bases, the J end lost 7 bases, and 13 bases lay between the germline ends. The CDR3 here is CASSFLGRVEQYF. The CDR3 nucleotides are TGTGCCAGCAGCTTCTTGGGTAGGGTTGAGCAGTACTTC.

Turning to this clonotype: A much larger clonotype is one base distant, so this may be a read error. The V gene is TRBV4-1, the J gene TRBJ2-1; D is uncertain. The CDR3 has 13 residues. Germline V lookup: CDR1 MGHRA, CDR2 YSYEKL. The V end was cut by 1 base, the J end by 13 bases, with 14 bases between. The chain's CDR3 is CASSQAYTPGQFF. The CDR3 bases are TGCGCCAGCAGCCAAGCCTACACCCCGGGTCAGTTCTTC.

This clonotype was recorded a few times. J is TRBJ2-1 and V is TRBV27; TRBD2 agrees at 7 bases. Germline-derived CDR1 and CDR2 are MNHEY and SMNVEV (reference sequence). V lost 3 bases to trimming and J lost 7 bases; unmatched junction nucleotides: 3. CDR3 length: 13 amino acids. The CDR3 loop reads CASSFGRLNEQFF. CDR3 bases: TGTGCCAGCAGTTTCGGGAGGTTAAATGAGCAGTTCTTC.

This CDR3 reads CASSLSGGAGTSAYEQYF. CDR3 in DNA: TGTGCCAGCAGCTTATCCGGGGGGGCCGGGACTAGCGCCTACGAGCAGTACTTC. This chain connects TRBV7-6 to TRBJ2-7; 10 positions agree with TRBD2. CDR1 and CDR2 from the germline V gene are SGHVS and FNYEAQ. The CDR3 consists of 18 residues. J gave up 2 bases and V 2 bases, and 12 bases lay outside the gene matches.

This clonotype occurred many times. This sequence joins TRBV6-1 and TRBJ1-2; 8 bases are a match to TRBD1. This CDR3 is 14 amino acids long. CDR1 is MNHNS and CDR2 is SASEGT in the germline V gene. V trimming: 4 bases; J trimming: 4 bases; junction bases outside the gene matches: 5. CDR3: CASSVDRGGYGYTF. Written as DNA, the CDR3 is TGTGCCAGCAGTGTAGACAGGGGCGGCTATGGCTACACCTTC.

Details on this clonotype: At one boundary the junction diverges from the germline segment, which might be a read error. The chain carries TRBV6-2 or TRBV6-3 and TRBJ2-3; possibly TRBD2 for D (5 bases). From germline, CDR1 is MNHEY and CDR2 SVGEGT. The CDR3 sequence is 15 residues long. The CDR3 sequence is CASSHYGEPTETQYF. CDR3 sequence (DNA): TGTGCCAGCAGCCATTACGGGGAGCCCACAGAGACGCAGTATTTT.

The genes are TRBV27 and TRBJ1-1; D might be TRBD1 (5 bases). The CDR3 length is 15 residues. Deletions cut 5 bases from V and 3 bases from J, with 16 bases between. Germline V lookup: CDR1 MNHEY, CDR2 SMNVEV (reference sequence). DNA for the CDR3: TGTGCCAGCAGTGCGGGCGTAGGGGTTGACACTGAAGCTTTCTTT. Translated, it gives CASSAGVGVDTEAFF.

The chain recombines TRBV19 with TRBJ1-1; no clear D gene. With 1 base removed from V and 5 bases from J, the gap between germline ends came to 8 bases. The CDR3 runs 13 residues. Germline V gene data show CDR1 as LNHDA and CDR2 as SQIVND (reference sequence). The CDR3 spells CASSIGIITEAFF. In DNA form, the CDR3 reads TGTGCCAGTAGTATAGGTATAATAACTGAAGCTTTCTTT.

The rearrangement uses TRBV7-9 and TRBJ1-6; D is unresolved. Trimming removed 7 bases at V and 9 bases at J, with 10 bases between. Germline V gene sequence: CDR1 SEHNR, CDR2 FQNEAQ (reference sequence). This CDR3 has 12 residues. The CDR3 sequence: CASNLWGSPLHF. The DNA of the CDR3 is TGTGCCAGCAACTTGTGGGGTTCACCCCTCCACTTT.